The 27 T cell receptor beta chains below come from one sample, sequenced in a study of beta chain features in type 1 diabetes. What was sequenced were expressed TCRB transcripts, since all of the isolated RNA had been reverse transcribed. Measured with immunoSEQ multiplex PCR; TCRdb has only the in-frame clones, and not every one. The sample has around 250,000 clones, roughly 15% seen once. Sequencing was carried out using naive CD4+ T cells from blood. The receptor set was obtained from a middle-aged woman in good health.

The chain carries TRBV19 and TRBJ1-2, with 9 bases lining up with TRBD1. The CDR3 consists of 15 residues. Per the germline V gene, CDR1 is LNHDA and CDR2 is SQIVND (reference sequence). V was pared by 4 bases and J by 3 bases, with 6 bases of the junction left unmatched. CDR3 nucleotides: TGTGCCAGTAGTAGAGGGACAGGGCACGACTATGGCTACACCTTC. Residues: CASSRGTGHDYGYTF.

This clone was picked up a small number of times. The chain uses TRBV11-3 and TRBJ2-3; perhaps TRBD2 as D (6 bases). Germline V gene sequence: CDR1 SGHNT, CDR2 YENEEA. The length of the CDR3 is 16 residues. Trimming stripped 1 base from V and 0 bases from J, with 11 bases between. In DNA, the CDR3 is TGTGCCAGCAGCTTAGCGGAGGGAGCAAGCACAGATACGCAGTATTTT. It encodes CASSLAEGASTDTQYF. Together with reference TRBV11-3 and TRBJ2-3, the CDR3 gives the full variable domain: EAGVVQSPRYKIIEKKQPVAFWCNPISGHNTLYWYLQNLGQGPELLIRYENEEAVDDSQLPKDRFSAERLKGVDSTLKIQPAELGDSAVYLCASSLAEGASTDTQYFGPGTRLTVL.

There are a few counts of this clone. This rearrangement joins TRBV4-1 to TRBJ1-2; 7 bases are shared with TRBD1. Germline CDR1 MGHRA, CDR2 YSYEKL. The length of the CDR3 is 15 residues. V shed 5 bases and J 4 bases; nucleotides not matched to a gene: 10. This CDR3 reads CASSGWDSILYGYTF. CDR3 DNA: TGCGCCAGCAGCGGATGGGACAGCATTCTCTATGGCTACACCTTC.

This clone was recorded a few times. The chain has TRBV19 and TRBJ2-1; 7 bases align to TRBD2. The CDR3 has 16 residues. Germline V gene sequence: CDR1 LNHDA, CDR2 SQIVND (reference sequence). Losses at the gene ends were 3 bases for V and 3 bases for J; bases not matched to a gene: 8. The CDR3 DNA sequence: TGTGCCAGTAGTATCGGCCTAGCGGACATCTACAATGAGCAGTTCTTC. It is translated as CASSIGLADIYNEQFF. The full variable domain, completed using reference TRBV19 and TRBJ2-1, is DGGITQSPKYLFRKEGQNVTLSCEQNLNHDAMYWYRQDPGQGLRLIYYSQIVNDFQKGDIAEGYSVSREKKESFPLTVTSAQKNPTAFYLCASSIGLADIYNEQFFGPGTRLTVL.

CDR3 protein: CASSLEGPASGATDTQYF. The CDR3, as DNA: TGCGCCAGCAGCCTCGAGGGCCCGGCTAGCGGGGCCACAGATACGCAGTATTTT. The chain is built from TRBV4-1 and TRBJ2-3; 9 bases agree with TRBD2. The junction had 13 bases not matched to a gene; V was cut back by 4 bases and J by 2 bases. This CDR3 is built from 18 residues. Germline V CDR1 and CDR2: MGHRA, YSYEKL.

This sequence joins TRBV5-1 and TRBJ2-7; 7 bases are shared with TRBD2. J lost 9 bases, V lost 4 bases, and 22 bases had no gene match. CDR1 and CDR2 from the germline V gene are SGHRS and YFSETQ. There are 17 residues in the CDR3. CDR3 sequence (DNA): TGCGCCAGCAGCCAATCAACTGGGGCTAGCGGTGCTGGAGGGCAGTACTTC. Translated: CASSQSTGASGAGGQYF.

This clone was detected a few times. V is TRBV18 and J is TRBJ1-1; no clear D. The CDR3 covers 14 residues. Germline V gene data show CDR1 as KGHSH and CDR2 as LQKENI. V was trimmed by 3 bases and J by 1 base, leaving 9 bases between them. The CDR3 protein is CASSPTSGNTEAFF. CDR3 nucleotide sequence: TGTGCCAGCTCACCCACATCAGGGAACACTGAAGCTTTCTTT.

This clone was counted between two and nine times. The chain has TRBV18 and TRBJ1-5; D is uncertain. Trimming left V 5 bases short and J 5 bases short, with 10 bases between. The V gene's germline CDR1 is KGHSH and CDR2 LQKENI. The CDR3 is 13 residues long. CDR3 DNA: TGTGCCAGCTCATCGGTAGAACATCAGCCCCAGCATTTT. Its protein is CASSSVEHQPQHF.

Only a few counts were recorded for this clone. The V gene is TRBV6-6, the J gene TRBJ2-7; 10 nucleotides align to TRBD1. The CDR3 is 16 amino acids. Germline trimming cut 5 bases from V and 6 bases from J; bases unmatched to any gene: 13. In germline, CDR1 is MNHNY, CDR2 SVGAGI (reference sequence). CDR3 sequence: CASSVHTRDRGLEQYF. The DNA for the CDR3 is TGTGCCAGCAGTGTTCACACCCGGGACAGGGGACTCGAGCAGTACTTC.

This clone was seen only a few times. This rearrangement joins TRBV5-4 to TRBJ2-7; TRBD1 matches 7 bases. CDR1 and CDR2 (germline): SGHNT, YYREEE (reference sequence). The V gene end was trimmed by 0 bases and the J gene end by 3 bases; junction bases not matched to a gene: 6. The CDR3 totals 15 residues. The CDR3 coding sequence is TGTGCCAGCAGCTTGGGGCAGGGACAGAACTACGAGCAGTACTTC. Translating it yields CASSLGQGQNYEQYF.

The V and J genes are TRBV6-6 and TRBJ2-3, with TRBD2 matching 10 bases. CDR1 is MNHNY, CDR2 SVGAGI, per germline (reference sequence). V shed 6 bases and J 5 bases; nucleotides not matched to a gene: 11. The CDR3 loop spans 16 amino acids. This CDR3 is CASREQRGGWIDTQYF. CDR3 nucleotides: TGTGCCAGCAGAGAACAGCGGGGGGGATGGATAGATACGCAGTATTTT.

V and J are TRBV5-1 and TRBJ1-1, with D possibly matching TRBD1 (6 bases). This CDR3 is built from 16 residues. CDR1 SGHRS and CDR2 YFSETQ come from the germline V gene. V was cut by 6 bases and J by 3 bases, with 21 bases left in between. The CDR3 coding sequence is TGCGCCAGCACTATTGGAACAGGGATATTGGACACTGAAGCTTTCTTT. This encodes CASTIGTGILDTEAFF. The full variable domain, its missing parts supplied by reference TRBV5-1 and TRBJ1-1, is KAGVTQTPRYLIKTRGQQVTLSCSPISGHRSVSWYQQTPGQGLQFLFEYFSETQRNKGNFPGRFSGRQFSNSRSEMNVSTLELGDSALYLCASTIGTGILDTEAFFGQGTRLTVV.

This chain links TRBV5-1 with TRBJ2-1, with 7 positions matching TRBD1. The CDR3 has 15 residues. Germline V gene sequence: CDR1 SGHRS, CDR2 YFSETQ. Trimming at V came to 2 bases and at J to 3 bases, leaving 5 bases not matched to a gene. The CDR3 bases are TGCGCCAGCAGCTTAGGGACAGCCAACTACAATGAGCAGTTCTTC. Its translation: CASSLGTANYNEQFF.

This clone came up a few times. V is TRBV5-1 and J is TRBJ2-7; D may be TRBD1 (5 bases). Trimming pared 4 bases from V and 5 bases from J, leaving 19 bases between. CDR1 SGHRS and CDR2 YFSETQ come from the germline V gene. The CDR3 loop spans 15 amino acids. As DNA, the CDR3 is TGCGCCAGCAGCCCACCCGAACAGTGGGGCCACGAGCAGTACTTC. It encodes CASSPPEQWGHEQYF.

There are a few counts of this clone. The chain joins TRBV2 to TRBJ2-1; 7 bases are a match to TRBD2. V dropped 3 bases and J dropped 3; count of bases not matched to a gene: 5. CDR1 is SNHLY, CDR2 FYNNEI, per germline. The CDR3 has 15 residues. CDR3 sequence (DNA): TGTGCCAGCAGTGACGGGGGGACCTACTACAATGAGCAGTTCTTC. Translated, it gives CASSDGGTYYNEQFF.

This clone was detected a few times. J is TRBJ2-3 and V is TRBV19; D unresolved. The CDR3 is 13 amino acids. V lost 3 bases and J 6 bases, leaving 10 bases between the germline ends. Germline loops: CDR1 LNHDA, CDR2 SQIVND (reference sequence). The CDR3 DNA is TGTGCCAGTAGTATTAGTTCCCGGGATACGCAGTATTTT. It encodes CASSISSRDTQYF.

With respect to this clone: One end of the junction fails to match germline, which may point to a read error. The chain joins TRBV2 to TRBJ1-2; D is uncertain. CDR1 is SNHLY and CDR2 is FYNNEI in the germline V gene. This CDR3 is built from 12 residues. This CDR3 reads CAGRQEDYGYTF. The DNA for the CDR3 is TGTGCCGGCAGGCAGGAAGACTATGGCTACACCTTC.

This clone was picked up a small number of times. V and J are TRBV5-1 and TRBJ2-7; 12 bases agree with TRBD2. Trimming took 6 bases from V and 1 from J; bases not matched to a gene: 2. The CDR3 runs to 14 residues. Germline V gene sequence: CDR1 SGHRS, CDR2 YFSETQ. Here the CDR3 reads CASTGTSGSYEQYF. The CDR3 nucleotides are TGCGCCAGCACCGGGACTAGCGGGTCCTACGAGCAGTACTTC.

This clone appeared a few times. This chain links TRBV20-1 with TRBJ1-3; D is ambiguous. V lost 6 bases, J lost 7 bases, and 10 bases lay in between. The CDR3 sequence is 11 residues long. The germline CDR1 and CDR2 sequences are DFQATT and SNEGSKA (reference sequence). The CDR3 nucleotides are TGCAGTGCAGCCCGGTTGAACACCATATATTTT. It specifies CSAARLNTIYF.

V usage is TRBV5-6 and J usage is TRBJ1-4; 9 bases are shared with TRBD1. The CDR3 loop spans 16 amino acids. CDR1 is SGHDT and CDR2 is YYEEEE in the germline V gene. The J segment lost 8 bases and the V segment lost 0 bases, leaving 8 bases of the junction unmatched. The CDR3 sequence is CASSLVTGGADEKLFF. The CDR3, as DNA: TGTGCCAGCAGCTTGGTCACAGGGGGCGCAGACGAAAAACTGTTTTTT.

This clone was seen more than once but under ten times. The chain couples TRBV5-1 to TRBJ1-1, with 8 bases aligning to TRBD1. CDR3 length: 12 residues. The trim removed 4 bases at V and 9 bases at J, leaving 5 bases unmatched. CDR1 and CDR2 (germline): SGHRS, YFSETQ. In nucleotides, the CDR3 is TGCGCCAGCAGCCAAGGACAGGGCCAAGCTTTCTTT. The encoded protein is CASSQGQGQAFF.

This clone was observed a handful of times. CDR3: CASSISTGFNTEAFF. The CDR3 nucleotides are TGTGCCAGCAGCATCTCCACCGGGTTTAACACTGAAGCTTTCTTT. The chain couples TRBV7-2 to TRBJ1-1; D unresolved. The CDR3 is 15 amino acids. V was cut by 5 bases and J by 2 bases, with 15 bases left in between. Germline CDR1 reads SGHTA; CDR2 reads FQGNSA.

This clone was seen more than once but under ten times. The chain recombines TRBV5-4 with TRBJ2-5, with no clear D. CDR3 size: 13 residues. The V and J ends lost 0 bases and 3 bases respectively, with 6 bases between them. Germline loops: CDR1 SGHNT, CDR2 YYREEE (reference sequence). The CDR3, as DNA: TGTGCCAGCAGCTTGGTTTCGGAAGAGACCCAGTACTTC. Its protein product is CASSLVSEETQYF.

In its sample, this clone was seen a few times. The CDR3 bases are TGTGCCAGCAGGCAGGGTTCGGTCACTGAAGCTTTCTTT. As protein: CASRQGSVTEAFF. The chain joins TRBV28 to TRBJ1-1; D is perhaps TRBD1 (5 bases). The CDR3 covers 13 residues. V lost 6 bases, J lost 4 bases, and 12 bases lay in between. CDR1 is MDHEN, CDR2 SYDVKM, per germline.

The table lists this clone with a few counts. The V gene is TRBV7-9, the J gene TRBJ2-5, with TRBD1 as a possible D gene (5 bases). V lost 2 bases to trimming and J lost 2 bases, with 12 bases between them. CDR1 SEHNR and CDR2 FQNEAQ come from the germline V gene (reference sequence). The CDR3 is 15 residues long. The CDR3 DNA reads TGTGCCAGCAGCTTAAAGGGGCAGGGACAAGAGACCCAGTACTTC. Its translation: CASSLKGQGQETQYF.

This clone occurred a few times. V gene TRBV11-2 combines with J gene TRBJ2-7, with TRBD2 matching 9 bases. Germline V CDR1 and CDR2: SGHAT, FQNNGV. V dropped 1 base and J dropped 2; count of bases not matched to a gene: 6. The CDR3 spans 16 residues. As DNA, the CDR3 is TGTGCCAGCAGCTTAGTTGCTAGCGGGGTCCCCTACGAGCAGTACTTC. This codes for CASSLVASGVPYEQYF.

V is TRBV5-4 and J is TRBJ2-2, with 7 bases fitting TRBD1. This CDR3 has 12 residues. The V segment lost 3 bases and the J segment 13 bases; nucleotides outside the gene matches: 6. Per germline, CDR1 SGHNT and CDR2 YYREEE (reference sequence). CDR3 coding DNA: TGTGCCAGCAGCTCACAGGGGAAAGGGCTGTTTTTT. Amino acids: CASSSQGKGLFF.